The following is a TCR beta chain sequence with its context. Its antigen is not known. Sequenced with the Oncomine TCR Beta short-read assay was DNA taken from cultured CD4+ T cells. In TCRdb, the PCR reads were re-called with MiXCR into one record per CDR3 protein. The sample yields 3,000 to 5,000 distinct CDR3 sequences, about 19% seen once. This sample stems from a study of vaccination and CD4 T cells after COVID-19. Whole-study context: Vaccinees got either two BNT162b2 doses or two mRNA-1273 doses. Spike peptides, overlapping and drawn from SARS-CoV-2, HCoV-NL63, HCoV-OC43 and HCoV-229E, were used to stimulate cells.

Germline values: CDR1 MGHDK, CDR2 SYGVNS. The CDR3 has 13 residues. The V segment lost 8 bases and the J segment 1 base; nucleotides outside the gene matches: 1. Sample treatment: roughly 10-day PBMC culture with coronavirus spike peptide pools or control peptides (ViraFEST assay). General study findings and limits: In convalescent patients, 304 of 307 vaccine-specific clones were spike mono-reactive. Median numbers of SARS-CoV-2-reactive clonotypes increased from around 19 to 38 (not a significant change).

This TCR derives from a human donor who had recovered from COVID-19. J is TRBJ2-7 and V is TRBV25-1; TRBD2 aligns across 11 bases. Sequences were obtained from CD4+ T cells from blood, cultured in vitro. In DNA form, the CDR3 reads TGTGCCAGCCGACTAGCGGGGTCCTACGAGCAGTACTTC. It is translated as CASRLAGSYEQYF.